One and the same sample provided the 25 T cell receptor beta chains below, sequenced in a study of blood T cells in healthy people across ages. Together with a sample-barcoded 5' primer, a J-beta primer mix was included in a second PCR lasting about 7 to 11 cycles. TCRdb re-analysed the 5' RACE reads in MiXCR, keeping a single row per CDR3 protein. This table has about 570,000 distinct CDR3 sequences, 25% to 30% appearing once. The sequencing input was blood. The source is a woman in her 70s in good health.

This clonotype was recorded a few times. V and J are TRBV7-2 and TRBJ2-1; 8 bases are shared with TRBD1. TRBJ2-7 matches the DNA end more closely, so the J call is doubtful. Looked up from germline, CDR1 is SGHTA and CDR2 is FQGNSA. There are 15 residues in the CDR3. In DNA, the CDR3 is TGTGCCAGCAGACGGGTCGGGACAGGACTGGGCGAGCAGTACTTC. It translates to CASRRVGTGLGEQYF.

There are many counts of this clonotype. The CDR3 DNA reads as TGTGCCAGCAGTTTGGCGGGGGGGGGCGAGCAGTACTTC. Its translation is CASSLAGGGEQYF. This rearrangement joins TRBV12-3 or TRBV12-4 to TRBJ2-7; TRBD2 matches at 9 bases. The CDR3 totals 13 residues. Trimming removed 3 bases from V and 6 bases from J; junction bases left unmatched: 3.

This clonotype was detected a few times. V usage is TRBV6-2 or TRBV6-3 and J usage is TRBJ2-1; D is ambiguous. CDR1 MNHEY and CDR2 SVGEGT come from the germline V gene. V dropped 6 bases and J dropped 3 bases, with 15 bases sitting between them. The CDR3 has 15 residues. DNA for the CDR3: TGTGCCAGCAGCATGGGCGGACCCTACTACAATGAGCAGTTCTTC. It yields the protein CASSMGGPYYNEQFF.

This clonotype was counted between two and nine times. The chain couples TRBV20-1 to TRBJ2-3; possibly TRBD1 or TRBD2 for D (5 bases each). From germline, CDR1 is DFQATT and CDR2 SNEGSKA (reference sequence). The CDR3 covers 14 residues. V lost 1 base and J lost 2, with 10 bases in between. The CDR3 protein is CSARVEGSTDTQYF. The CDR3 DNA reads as TGCAGTGCTAGAGTCGAGGGGTCCACAGATACGCAGTATTTT.

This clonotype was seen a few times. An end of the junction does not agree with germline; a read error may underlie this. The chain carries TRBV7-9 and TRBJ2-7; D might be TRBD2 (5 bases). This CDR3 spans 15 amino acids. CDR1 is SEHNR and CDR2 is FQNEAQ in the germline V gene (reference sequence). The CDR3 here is CASSLPGNLAYGQYF. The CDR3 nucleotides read TGTGCCAGCAGCTTACCCGGGAACCTCGCCTACGGGCAGTACTTC. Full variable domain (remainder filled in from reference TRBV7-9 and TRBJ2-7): DTGVSQNPRHKITKRGQNVTFRCDPISEHNRLYWYRQTLGQGPEFLTYFQNEAQLEKSRLLSDRFSAERPKGSFSTLEIQRTEQGDSAMYLCASSLPGNLAYGQYFGPGTRLTVT.

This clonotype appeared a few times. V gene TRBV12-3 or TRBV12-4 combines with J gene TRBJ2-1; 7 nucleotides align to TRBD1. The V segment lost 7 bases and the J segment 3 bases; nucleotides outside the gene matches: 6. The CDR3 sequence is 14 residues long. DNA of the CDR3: TGTGCCAGCAACCCGGGACAGCTCTACAATGAGCAGTTCTTC. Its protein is CASNPGQLYNEQFF.

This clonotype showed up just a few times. The CDR3 here is CASSVDGNNSPLHF. CDR3 coding DNA: TGTGCCAGCAGCGTAGACGGGAATAATTCACCCCTCCACTTT. V and J are TRBV9 and TRBJ1-6; D remains ambiguous. The CDR3 loop spans 14 amino acids. The V gene's germline CDR1 is SGDLS and CDR2 YYNGEE. V was cut by 0 bases and J by 5 bases, with 6 bases left in between.

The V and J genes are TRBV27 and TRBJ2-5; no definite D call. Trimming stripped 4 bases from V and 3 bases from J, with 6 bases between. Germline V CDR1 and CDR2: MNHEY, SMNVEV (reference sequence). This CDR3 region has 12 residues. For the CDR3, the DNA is TGTGCCAGCAGTTCGCATAAAGAGACCCAGTACTTC. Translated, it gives CASSSHKETQYF.

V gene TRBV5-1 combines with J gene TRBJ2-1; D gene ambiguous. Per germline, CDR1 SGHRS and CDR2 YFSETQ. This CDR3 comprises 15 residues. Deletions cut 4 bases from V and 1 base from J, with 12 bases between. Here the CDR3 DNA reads TGCGCCAGCAGCGCCATAACTACGTCCTACAATGAGCAGTTCTTC. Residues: CASSAITTSYNEQFF.

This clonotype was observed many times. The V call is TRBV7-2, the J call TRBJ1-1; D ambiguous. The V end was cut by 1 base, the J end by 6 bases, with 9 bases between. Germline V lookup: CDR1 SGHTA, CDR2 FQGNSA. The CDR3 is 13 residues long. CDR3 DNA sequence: TGTGCCAGCAGCTTAGGGGCAAAGTCTGAAGCTTTCTTT. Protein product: CASSLGAKSEAFF. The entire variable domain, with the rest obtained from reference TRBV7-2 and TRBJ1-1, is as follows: GAGVSQSPSNKVTEKGKDVELRCDPISGHTALYWYRQSLGQGLEFLIYFQGNSAPDKSGLPSDRFSAERTGGSVSTLTIQRTQQEDSAVYLCASSLGAKSEAFFGQGTRLTVV.

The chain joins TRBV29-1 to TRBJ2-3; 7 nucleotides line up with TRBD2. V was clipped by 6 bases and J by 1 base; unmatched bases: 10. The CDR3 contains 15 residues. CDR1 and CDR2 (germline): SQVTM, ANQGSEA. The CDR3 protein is CSVVPVAGRTDTQYF. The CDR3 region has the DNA TGCAGCGTCGTTCCGGTAGCGGGCCGCACAGATACGCAGTATTTT.

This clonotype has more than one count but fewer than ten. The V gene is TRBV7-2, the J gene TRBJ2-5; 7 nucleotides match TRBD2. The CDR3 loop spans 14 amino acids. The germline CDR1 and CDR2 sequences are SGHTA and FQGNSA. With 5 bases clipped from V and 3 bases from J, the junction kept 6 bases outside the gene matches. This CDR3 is CASSRLSGEETQYF. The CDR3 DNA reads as TGTGCCAGCAGCCGGTTAAGCGGGGAAGAGACCCAGTACTTC.

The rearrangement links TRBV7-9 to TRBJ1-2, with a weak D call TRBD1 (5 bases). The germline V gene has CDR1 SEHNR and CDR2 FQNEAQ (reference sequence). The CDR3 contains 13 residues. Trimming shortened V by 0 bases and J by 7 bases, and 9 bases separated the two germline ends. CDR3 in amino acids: CASSLAWDGGYTF. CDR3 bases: TGTGCCAGCAGCTTAGCGTGGGACGGTGGCTACACCTTC.

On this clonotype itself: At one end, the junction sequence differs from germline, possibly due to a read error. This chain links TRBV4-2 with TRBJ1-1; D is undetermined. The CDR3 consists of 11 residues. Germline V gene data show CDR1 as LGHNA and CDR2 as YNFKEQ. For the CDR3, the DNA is TGTGTCAGCAGCCAAGGACTTACAGCTTTCTTT. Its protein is CVSSQGLTAFF.

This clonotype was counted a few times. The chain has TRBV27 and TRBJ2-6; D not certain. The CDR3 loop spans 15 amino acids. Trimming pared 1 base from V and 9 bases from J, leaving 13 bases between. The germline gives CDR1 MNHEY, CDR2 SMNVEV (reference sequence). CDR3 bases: TGTGCCAGCAGTTTATGGGCGCTCAACCTCAACGTCCTGACTTTC. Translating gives CASSLWALNLNVLTF.

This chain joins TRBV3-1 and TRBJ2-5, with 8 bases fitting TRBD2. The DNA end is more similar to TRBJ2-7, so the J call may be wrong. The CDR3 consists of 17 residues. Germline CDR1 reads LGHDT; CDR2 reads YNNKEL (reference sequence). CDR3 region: CASSPHMTGLEFYEQYF. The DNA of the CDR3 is TGTGCCAGCAGCCCACATATGACGGGACTAGAGTTCTACGAGCAGTACTTC.

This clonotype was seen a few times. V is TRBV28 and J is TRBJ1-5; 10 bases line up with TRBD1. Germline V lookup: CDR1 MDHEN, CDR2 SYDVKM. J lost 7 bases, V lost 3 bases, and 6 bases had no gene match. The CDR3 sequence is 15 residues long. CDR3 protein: CASSFPRQGAQPQHF. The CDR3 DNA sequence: TGTGCCAGCAGTTTTCCCCGACAGGGGGCCCAGCCCCAGCATTTT.

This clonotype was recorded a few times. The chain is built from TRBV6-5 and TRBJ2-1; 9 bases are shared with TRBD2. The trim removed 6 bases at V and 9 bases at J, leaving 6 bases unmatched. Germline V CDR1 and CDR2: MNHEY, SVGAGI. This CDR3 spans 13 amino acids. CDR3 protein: CASRGTSRFEQFF. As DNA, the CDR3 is TGTGCCAGCAGAGGGACTAGCAGATTTGAGCAGTTCTTC.

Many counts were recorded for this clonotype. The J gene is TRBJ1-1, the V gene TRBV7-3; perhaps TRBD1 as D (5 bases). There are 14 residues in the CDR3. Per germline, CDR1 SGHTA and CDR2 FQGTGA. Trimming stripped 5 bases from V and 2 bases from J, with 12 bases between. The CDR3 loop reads CASSPIQGNTEAFF. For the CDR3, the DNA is TGTGCCAGCAGCCCAATCCAGGGTAACACTGAAGCTTTCTTT.

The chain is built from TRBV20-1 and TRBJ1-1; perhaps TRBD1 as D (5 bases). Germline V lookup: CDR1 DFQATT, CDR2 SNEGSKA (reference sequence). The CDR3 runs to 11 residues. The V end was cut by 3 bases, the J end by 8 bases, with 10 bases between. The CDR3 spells CSARDDREAFF. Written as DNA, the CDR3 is TGCAGTGCTAGGGACGACAGAGAAGCTTTCTTT.

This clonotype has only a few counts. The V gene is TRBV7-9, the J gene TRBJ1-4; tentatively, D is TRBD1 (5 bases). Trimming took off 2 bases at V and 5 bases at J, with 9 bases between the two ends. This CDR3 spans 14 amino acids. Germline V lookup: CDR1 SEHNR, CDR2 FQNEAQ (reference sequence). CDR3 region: CASSLMGGNEKLFF. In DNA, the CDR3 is TGTGCCAGCAGCTTAATGGGGGGGAATGAAAAACTGTTTTTT. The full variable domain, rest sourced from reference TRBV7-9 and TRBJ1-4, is DTGVSQNPRHKITKRGQNVTFRCDPISEHNRLYWYRQTLGQGPEFLTYFQNEAQLEKSRLLSDRFSAERPKGSFSTLEIQRTEQGDSAMYLCASSLMGGNEKLFFGSGTQLSVL.

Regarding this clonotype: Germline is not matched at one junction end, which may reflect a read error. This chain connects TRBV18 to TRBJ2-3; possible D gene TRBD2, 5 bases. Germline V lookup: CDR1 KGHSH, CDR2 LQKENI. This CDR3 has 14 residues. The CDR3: CANSPPNREDTQYF. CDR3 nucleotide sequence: TGTGCCAACTCACCACCGAACCGGGAAGATACGCAGTATTTT.

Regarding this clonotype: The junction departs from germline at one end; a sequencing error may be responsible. The CDR3 DNA follows: TGCGCCAGCAGCCAAGTCCCCGGGACAGGGCCACCGCGGAACGAGTTCTTC. Translation gives CASSQVPGTGPPRNEFF. The rearrangement joins TRBV4-3 to TRBJ2-5, with 9 bases identical to TRBD1. Germline CDR1 and CDR2: LGHNA and YSLEER. The CDR3 is 17 amino acids.

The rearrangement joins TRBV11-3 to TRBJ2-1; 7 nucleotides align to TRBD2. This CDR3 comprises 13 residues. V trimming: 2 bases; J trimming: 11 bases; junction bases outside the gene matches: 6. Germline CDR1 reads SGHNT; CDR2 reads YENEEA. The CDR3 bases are TGTGCCAGCAGCTTAAACGCGGGGGACCAGCAGTTCTTC. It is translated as CASSLNAGDQQFF.

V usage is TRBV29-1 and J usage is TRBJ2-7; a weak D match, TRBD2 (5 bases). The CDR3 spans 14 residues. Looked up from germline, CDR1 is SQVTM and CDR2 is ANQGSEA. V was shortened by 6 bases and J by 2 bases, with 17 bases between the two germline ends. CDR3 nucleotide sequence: TGCAGCGTGCCCGCCGGGATCAGGACCTACGAGCAGTACTTC. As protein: CSVPAGIRTYEQYF.